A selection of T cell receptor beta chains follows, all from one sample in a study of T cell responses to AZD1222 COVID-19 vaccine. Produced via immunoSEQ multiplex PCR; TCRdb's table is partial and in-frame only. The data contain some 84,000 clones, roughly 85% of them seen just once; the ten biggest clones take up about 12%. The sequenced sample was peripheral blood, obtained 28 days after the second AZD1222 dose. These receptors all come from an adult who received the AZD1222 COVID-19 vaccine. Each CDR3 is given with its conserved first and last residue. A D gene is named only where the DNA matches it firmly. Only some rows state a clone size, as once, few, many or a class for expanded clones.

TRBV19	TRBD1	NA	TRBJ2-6	CASSILGGQRLSGANVLTF	TGTGCCAGTAGTATCCTAGGGGGACAGCGGCTCTCTGGGGCCAACGTCCTGACTTTC
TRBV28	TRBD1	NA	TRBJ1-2	CASSPAGRTGYGYTF	TGTGCCAGCAGTCCCGCCGGCCGGACAGGCTATGGCTACACCTTC
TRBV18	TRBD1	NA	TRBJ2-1	CASSAGTGEDNEQFF	TGTGCCAGCTCAGCCGGGACAGGGGAGGACAATGAGCAGTTCTTC
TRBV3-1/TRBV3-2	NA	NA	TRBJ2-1	CASSPGSSGNEQFF	TGTGCCAGCAGCCCAGGGTCTTCGGGCAATGAGCAGTTCTTC
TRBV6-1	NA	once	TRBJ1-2	CASSELVPGPGYTF	TGTGCCAGCAGTGAGCTGGTACCAGGGCCTGGCTACACCTTC
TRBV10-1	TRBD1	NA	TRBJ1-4	CASSPDRGGEKLFF	TGCGCCAGCAGTCCCGACAGGGGCGGTGAAAAACTGTTTTTT
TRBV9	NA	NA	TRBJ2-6	CASSVPPWSASSGANVLTF	TGTGCCAGCTCTGTACCCCCGTGGTCGGCTAGCTCTGGGGCCAACGTCCTGACTTTC
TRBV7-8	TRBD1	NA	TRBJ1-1	CASSWTGSSTEAFF	TGTGCCAGCAGCTGGACAGGGTCGAGCACTGAAGCTTTCTTT
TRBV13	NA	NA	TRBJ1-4	CASSSFIDGRERANEKLFF	TGTGCCAGCAGCTCCTTTATAGACGGACGGGAAAGAGCTAATGAAAAACTGTTTTTT
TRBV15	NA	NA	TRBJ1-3	CATSGRTVTNTIYF	TGTGCCACCAGTGGTCGGACAGTTACAAACACCATATATTTT
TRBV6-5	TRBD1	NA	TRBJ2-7	CASKTGLISYEQYF	TGTGCCTCTAAGACAGGGCTAATCTCCTACGAGCAGTACTTC
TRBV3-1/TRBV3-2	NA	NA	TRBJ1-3	CASSHIVTQGSGNTIYF	TGTGCCAGCAGCCATATCGTAACGCAGGGCTCAGGAAACACCATATATTTT
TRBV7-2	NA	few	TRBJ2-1	CASSPEGGANEQFF	TGTGCCAGCAGCCCAGAAGGAGGGGCGAATGAGCAGTTCTTC
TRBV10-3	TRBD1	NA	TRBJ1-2	CAISESDRGNYGYTF	TGTGCCATCAGTGAGTCCGACAGGGGTAACTATGGCTACACCTTC
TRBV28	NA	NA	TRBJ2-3	CASSLRILQSADTQYF	TGTGCCAGCAGTTTGAGGATTCTACAGTCTGCAGATACGCAGTATTTT
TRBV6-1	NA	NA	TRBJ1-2	CASSEKRAGGYTF	TGTGCCAGCAGTGAAAAAAGGGCGGGAGGCTACACCTTC
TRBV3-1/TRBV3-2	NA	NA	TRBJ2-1	CASRRSDEQFF	TGTGCCAGCAGACGAAGCGATGAGCAGTTCTTC
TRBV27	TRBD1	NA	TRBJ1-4	CASSLLRQGQGEKLFF	TGTGCCAGCAGTTTATTACGACAGGGTCAAGGAGAAAAACTGTTTTTT
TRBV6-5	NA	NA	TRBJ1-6	CASRRDDSYNSPLHF	TGTGCCAGCAGGAGGGACGACTCCTATAATTCACCCCTCCACTTT
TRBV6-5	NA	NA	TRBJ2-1	CASSYQWGTRYNEQFF	TGTGCCAGCAGTTACCAGTGGGGGACTCGCTACAATGAGCAGTTCTTC
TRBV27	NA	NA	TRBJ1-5	CASSTGVNQPQHF	TGTGCCAGCAGTACCGGGGTCAATCAGCCCCAGCATTTT
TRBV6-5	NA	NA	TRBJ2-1	CASSYSVEIRKQFF	TGTGCCAGCAGTTACTCGGTTGAGATACGGAAGCAGTTCTTC
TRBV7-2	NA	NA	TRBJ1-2	CASSHGGGYGYTF	TGTGCCAGCAGCCACGGGGGGGGCTATGGCTACACCTTC
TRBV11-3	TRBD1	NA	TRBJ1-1	CASSSSTGGAFF	TGTGCCAGCAGCTCCTCGACAGGGGGAGCTTTCTTT
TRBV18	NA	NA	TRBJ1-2	CASSPGTFYGYTF	TGTGCCAGCTCTCCAGGAACTTTCTATGGCTACACCTTC
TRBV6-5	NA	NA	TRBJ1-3	CASRPQKFGNTIYF	TGTGCCAGCAGGCCTCAGAAGTTTGGAAACACCATATATTTT
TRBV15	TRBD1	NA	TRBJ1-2	CATSREGAGGYGYTF	TGTGCCACCAGCAGAGAAGGGGCAGGGGGATATGGCTACACCTTC
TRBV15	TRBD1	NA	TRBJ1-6	CATSRRGTGVSYNSPLHF	TGTGCCACCAGCAGACGAGGGACAGGGGTGTCCTATAATTCACCCCTCCACTTT
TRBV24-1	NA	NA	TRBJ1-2	CATSYREGGYTF	TGTGCCACCAGCTACAGGGAGGGTGGCTACACCTTC
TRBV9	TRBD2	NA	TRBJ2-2	CASSVAPGLATGELFF	TGTGCCAGCAGCGTAGCACCGGGACTAGCGACCGGGGAGCTGTTTTTT
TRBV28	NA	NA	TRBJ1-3	CASSLRGSGNTIYF	TGTGCCAGCAGTTTAAGAGGGTCCGGAAACACCATATATTTT
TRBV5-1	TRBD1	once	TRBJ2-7	CASSPGQGVDEQYF	TGCGCCAGCAGCCCTGGACAGGGAGTGGACGAGCAGTACTTC
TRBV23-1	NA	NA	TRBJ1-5	CASSGHLNQPQHF	TGCGCCAGCTCTGGACACCTTAATCAGCCCCAGCATTTT
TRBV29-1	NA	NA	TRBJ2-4	CSVWAPAKNIQYF	TGCAGCGTTTGGGCCCCAGCCAAAAACATTCAGTACTTC
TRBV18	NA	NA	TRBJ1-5	CASSPLAGHPGRGNQPQHF	TGTGCCAGCTCACCACTGGCGGGACACCCTGGTCGGGGCAATCAGCCCCAGCATTTT
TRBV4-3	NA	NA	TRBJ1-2	CASSQGARLESYGYTF	TGCGCCAGCAGCCAAGGGGCAAGGCTAGAGAGCTATGGCTACACCTTC
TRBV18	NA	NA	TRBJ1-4	CASSPSAGVFEKLFF	TGTGCCAGCTCACCATCGGCAGGGGTCTTTGAAAAACTGTTTTTT
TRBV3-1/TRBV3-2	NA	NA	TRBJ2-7	CASSPFRVSEQYF	TGTGCCAGCAGCCCGTTTCGGGTGAGCGAGCAGTACTTC
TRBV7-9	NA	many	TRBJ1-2	CASSLGTVNYGYTF	TGTGCCAGCAGCTTAGGGACAGTTAACTATGGCTACACCTTC
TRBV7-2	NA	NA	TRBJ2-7	CASSLGRGSYEQYF	TGTGCCAGCAGCTTAGGCAGGGGCTCCTACGAGCAGTACTTC
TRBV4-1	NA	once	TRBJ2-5	CASSHGMGAGETQYF	TGCGCCAGCAGCCACGGGATGGGGGCTGGGGAGACCCAGTACTTC
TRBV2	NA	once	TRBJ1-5	CASIPGLQCDSNQPQHF	TGTGCCAGCATACCGGGACTGCAGTGCGATAGCAATCAGCCCCAGCATTTT
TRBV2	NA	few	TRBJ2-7	CASSPFYEQYF	TGTGCCAGCAGTCCTTTCTACGAGCAGTACTTC
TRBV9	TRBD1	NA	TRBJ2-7	CASSTGQGEGYEQYF	TGTGCCAGCAGCACCGGACAGGGCGAGGGCTACGAGCAGTACTTC
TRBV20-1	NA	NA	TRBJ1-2	CSASKWVNGYTF	TGCAGTGCTAGTAAGTGGGTTAATGGCTACACCTTC